Shown below are 22 T cell receptor beta chains from a single sample sequenced in a study of T cells generated in artificial thymic organoids. Semi-nested PCR with reverse primers in the TRAC or TRBC constant regions amplified each chain separately. TCRdb called the 5' RACE reads again in MiXCR, with one record for every CDR3 protein. The sample includes more than 3,000 distinct CDR3 sequences, about a third of them seen just once. The sequenced sample was naive CD8+ T cells from blood. This sample's subset: CD3+TCRalphabeta+CD8SP T cells; for blood, CD45RO-CCR7+ naive CD8+ T cells. These receptors all stem from a human donor who gave cord blood stem cells for thymic organoid culture, a cardiac surgery patient who gave postnatal thymus, or a blood donor (not recorded which).

By frequency in the sample, this clonotype is medium-sized. V usage is TRBV29-1 and J usage is TRBJ1-1; D gene uncertain. CDR1 is SQVTM, CDR2 ANQGSEA, per germline. There are 10 residues in the CDR3. V lost 3 bases, J lost 7 bases, and 6 bases lay in between. CDR3 protein: CSVEGNEAFF. In nucleotides, the CDR3 is TGCAGCGTTGAGGGAAATGAAGCTTTCTTT.

Only a few counts were recorded for this clonotype. The chain employs TRBV15 and TRBJ1-1; D not certain. Germline assignment: CDR1 LNHNV and CDR2 YYDKDF (reference sequence). With 0 bases removed from V and 1 base from J, the gap between germline ends came to 15 bases. This CDR3 has 17 amino acids. CDR3 nucleotide sequence: TGTGCCACCAGCAGAGATCGTGGCAGAATAACGAACACTGAAGCTTTCTTT. It encodes CATSRDRGRITNTEAFF. Complete variable domain (other parts from reference TRBV15 and TRBJ1-1): DAMVIQNPRYQVTQFGKPVTLSCSQTLNHNVMYWYQQKSSQAPKLLFHYYDKDFNNEADTPDNFQSRRPNTSFCFLDIRSPGLGDTAMYLCATSRDRGRITNTEAFFGQGTRLTVV.

This clonotype has a handful of counts. The rearrangement joins TRBV27 to TRBJ2-1, with D unclear. This CDR3 contains 16 residues. CDR1 and CDR2 from the germline V gene are MNHEY and SMNVEV (reference sequence). Trimming took off 2 bases at V and 0 bases at J, with 11 bases between the two ends. CDR3: CASSLNPMSSYNEQFF. Written as DNA, the CDR3 is TGTGCCAGCAGTTTAAACCCGATGAGCTCCTACAATGAGCAGTTCTTC.

In the case of this clonotype: A much larger clonotype is one base distant, so this may be a read error. V and J are TRBV25-1 and TRBJ2-3; the D gene is possibly TRBD2 (5 bases). This CDR3 region has 16 residues. Germline V gene sequence: CDR1 MGHDK, CDR2 SYGVNS. Here the CDR3 reads CASSEFVGSSTDAQYF. DNA of the CDR3: TGTGCCAGCAGTGAATTCGTGGGATCTAGCACAGATGCGCAGTATTTT.

This clonotype was seen a few times. This chain links TRBV7-9 with TRBJ2-5; D call uncertain. The CDR3 extends over 15 amino acids. Trimming cost V 1 base and J 5 bases, with 14 bases left between them. Germline assignment: CDR1 SEHNR and CDR2 FQNEAQ (reference sequence). The DNA of the CDR3 is TGTGCCAGCAGCTTAGAAGGGTGGCAGATGGAGACCCAGTACTTC. As protein: CASSLEGWQMETQYF.

This sequence joins TRBV7-2 and TRBJ2-4; 7 bases align to TRBD2. The germline V gene has CDR1 SGHTA and CDR2 FQGNSA. With 2 bases clipped from V and 7 bases from J, the junction kept 2 bases outside the gene matches. The CDR3 loop spans 13 amino acids. In nucleotides, the CDR3 is TGTGCCAGCAGCTTAATCGGGGGGAACATTCAGTACTTC. As protein: CASSLIGGNIQYF.

The chain couples TRBV5-1 to TRBJ2-1, with no clear D. Germline-derived CDR1 and CDR2 are SGHRS and YFSETQ. V dropped 0 bases and J dropped 5 bases, with 6 bases sitting between them. This CDR3 comprises 13 residues. CDR3 DNA: TGCGCCAGCAGCTTGGAGGGCCACAATGAGCAGTTCTTC. This codes for CASSLEGHNEQFF.

The chain is built from TRBV4-2 and TRBJ1-5; D perhaps matches TRBD1 (5 bases). Germline assignment: CDR1 LGHNA and CDR2 YNFKEQ. The CDR3 contains 14 residues. V lost 1 base to trimming and J lost 6 bases, with 10 bases between them. CDR3 DNA: TGTGCCAGCAGCCAAGGGATGGGGGTTCAGCCCCAGCATTTT. Amino acid sequence: CASSQGMGVQPQHF.

On this clonotype: With a much larger clone just one base away, this may be a read error. CDR3 bases: TGCGCCAGCAGCCCCGAGGCGAGCGGGGGGTACAATGAGCAGCTCTTC. Translation gives CASSPEASGGYNEQLF. The rearrangement links TRBV4-3 to TRBJ2-1, with 9 bases fitting TRBD2. CDR1 LGHNA and CDR2 YSLEER come from the germline V gene. The CDR3 runs to 16 residues.

This rearrangement joins TRBV6-2 or TRBV6-3 to TRBJ2-1; perhaps TRBD1 as D (5 bases). The V and J ends lost 2 bases and 3 bases respectively, with 14 bases between them. The CDR3 contains 16 residues. From germline, CDR1 is MNHEY and CDR2 SVGEGT. The CDR3 coding sequence is TGTGCCAGCAGTTACCCGAAGGACAAGGGCTACAATGAGCAGTTCTTC. It is translated as CASSYPKDKGYNEQFF.

Relative to its sample, this clonotype is medium-sized (0.01 to 0.1%). The genes are TRBV7-9 and TRBJ1-3, with 7 bases that match TRBD1. Germline CDR1 is SEHNR and CDR2 is FQNEAQ (reference sequence). The CDR3 loop spans 14 amino acids. V was pared by 6 bases and J by 4 bases, with 6 bases of the junction left unmatched. CDR3 coding DNA: TGTGCCAGCAGTGACAGGGTGGGAGGAAACACCATATATTTT. As protein: CASSDRVGGNTIYF.

This clonotype came up a few times. The chain joins TRBV2 to TRBJ2-7; D is unresolved. V lost 6 bases to trimming and J lost 3 bases, with 6 bases between them. Germline assignment: CDR1 SNHLY and CDR2 FYNNEI. CDR3 length equals 11 residues. CDR3 in DNA: TGTGCCAGCAGCGAACTCTACGAGCAGTACTTC. Protein product: CASSELYEQYF.

The chain has TRBV12-3 or TRBV12-4 and TRBJ1-1; 10 positions match TRBD1. This CDR3 comprises 14 residues. V dropped 4 bases and J dropped 3; count of bases not matched to a gene: 2. The CDR3 region is CASSWTGGDTEAFF. In nucleotides, the CDR3 is TGTGCCAGCAGTTGGACAGGGGGAGACACTGAAGCTTTCTTT.

The table lists this clonotype with a count of one. This may stem from a read error, because a much larger clone lies one nucleotide away. V and J are TRBV18 and TRBJ1-1, with TRBD1 as a possible D gene (6 bases). CDR3 length: 17 residues. Germline values: CDR1 KGHSH, CDR2 LQKENI. The CDR3 loop reads CTSSSPTGKGTNTEAFF. The DNA for the CDR3 is TGTACCAGCTCATCTCCCACAGGGAAGGGAACCAACACTGAAGCTTTCTTT.

This clonotype has more than one count but fewer than ten. The J gene is TRBJ2-7, the V gene TRBV4-3; the match to TRBD1 covers 8 bases. V shed 4 bases and J 4 bases; nucleotides not matched to a gene: 6. This CDR3 region has 14 residues. The germline V gene encodes CDR1 LGHNA and CDR2 YSLEER. CDR3 coding DNA: TGCGCCAGCAGCCTATGGACAGGGTATTACGAGCAGTACTTC. It codes for CASSLWTGYYEQYF.

This clonotype came up a few times. The chain links TRBV28 to TRBJ2-7; 14 bases are a match to TRBD2. J gave up 0 bases and V 6 bases, and 10 bases lay outside the gene matches. This CDR3 is 18 amino acids long. Germline assignment: CDR1 MDHEN and CDR2 SYDVKM. This CDR3 is CASSRIGLAGGHSYEQYF. As DNA, the CDR3 is TGTGCCAGCAGCAGGATAGGACTAGCGGGAGGCCACTCCTACGAGCAGTACTTC. Drawing the rest from reference TRBV28 and TRBJ2-7, the complete variable domain is DVKVTQSSRYLVKRTGEKVFLECVQDMDHENMFWYRQDPGLGLRLIYFSYDVKMKEKGDIPEGYSVSREKKERFSLILESASTNQTSMYLCASSRIGLAGGHSYEQYFGPGTRLTVT.

As to this clonotype: A much bigger clone sits one base away, suggesting this may be a read error. The CDR3 DNA reads TGTACCAGCAGTTTTGGGGGAGGAACGCAGTATTTT. It codes for CTSSFGGGTQYF. The chain links TRBV12-3 or TRBV12-4 to TRBJ2-3; D is possibly TRBD2 (6 bases). The CDR3 runs 12 residues.

On this clonotype: The germline gene is not matched at one end of the junction; a read error may be the cause. The chain recombines TRBV10-3 with TRBJ2-3, with D maybe TRBD2 (5 bases). Germline-derived CDR1 and CDR2 are ENHRY and SYGVKD. The CDR3 runs 15 residues. The CDR3 DNA is TGTTCCATCAGTGAGAGGGCAGAGCTCACAGATACGCAGTATTTT. Translation: CSISERAELTDTQYF.

The V and J genes are TRBV5-4 and TRBJ2-7; D is unresolved. Trimming took 0 bases from V and 1 from J, leaving 8 bases between them. The CDR3 runs 14 residues. Per the germline V gene, CDR1 is SGHNT and CDR2 is YYREEE (reference sequence). The CDR3 region is CASSLAGRSYEQYF. CDR3 sequence (DNA): TGTGCCAGCAGCTTGGCGGGCAGATCCTACGAGCAGTACTTC.

This clonotype was found a few times. This chain uses TRBV10-3 with TRBJ1-5; D gene unclear. Germline values: CDR1 ENHRY, CDR2 SYGVKD. V was clipped by 3 bases and J by 9 bases, with 15 bases between them. CDR3 size: 14 residues. DNA for the CDR3: TGTGCCATCAGTGACGGCCTAGACTCCCCGCCCCAGCATTTT. It yields the protein CAISDGLDSPPQHF.

With respect to this clonotype: A much more abundant neighbour one base away suggests this may be a read error. It is likely a read error, because the conserved phenylalanine at the end of the CDR3 is missing. The DNA is omitted, as the CDR3 cannot be located on it reliably, and the CDR3 follows TCRdb's listing. The chain joins TRBV21-1 to TRBJ2-7. TRBV21-1 is given as a pseudogene. 11 amino acids form the CDR3, both terminal residues included. CDR3 region: CASTYGYEQYL.

This clonotype was found a few times. The chain recombines TRBV6-2 or TRBV6-3 with TRBJ2-7; 8 bases line up with TRBD2. CDR1 and CDR2 from the germline V gene are MNHEY and SVGEGT. With 0 bases clipped from V and 2 bases from J, the junction kept 12 bases outside the gene matches. There are 18 residues in the CDR3. CDR3 protein: CASSYSPGEEREPYEQYF. The CDR3 DNA sequence: TGTGCCAGCAGTTACTCCCCGGGGGAGGAGCGGGAGCCCTACGAGCAGTACTTC.